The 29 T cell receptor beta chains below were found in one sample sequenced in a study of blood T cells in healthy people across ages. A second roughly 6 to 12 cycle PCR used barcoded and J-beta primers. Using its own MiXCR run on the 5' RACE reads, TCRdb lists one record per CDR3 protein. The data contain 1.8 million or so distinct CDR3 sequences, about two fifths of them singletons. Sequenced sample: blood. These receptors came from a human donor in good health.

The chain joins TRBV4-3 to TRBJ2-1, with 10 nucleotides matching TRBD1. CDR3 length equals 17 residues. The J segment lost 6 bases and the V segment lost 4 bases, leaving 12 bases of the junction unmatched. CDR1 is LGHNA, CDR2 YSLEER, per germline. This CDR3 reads CASSPDGGTGACNEQFF. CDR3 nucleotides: TGCGCCAGCAGCCCCGACGGAGGGACAGGGGCCTGCAATGAGCAGTTCTTC.

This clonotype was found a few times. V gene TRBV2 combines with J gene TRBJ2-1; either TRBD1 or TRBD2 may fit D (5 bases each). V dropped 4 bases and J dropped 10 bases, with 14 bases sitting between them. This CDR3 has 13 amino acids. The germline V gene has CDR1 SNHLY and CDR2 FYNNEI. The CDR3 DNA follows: TGTGCCAGCAGTGGGGGGAAAGTTGGCGAGCAGTTCTTC. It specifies CASSGGKVGEQFF.

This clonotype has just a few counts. CDR3 nucleotides: TGTGCCAGCAGCCTAGGGACTAGCGGGGGACCCACAGATACGCAGTATTTT. Encoded protein: CASSLGTSGGPTDTQYF. This chain connects TRBV7-2 to TRBJ2-3, with TRBD2 identical over 14 bases. CDR3 size: 17 residues. CDR1 and CDR2 from the germline V gene are SGHTA and FQGNSA. V dropped 5 bases and J dropped 2; count of bases not matched to a gene: 6.

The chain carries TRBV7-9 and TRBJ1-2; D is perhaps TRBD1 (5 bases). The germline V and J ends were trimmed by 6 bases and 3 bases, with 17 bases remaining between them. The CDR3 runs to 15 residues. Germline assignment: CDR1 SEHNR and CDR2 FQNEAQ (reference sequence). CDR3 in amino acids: CASRHPGRGDYGYTF. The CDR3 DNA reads TGTGCCAGCAGGCATCCGGGACGAGGAGACTATGGCTACACCTTC.

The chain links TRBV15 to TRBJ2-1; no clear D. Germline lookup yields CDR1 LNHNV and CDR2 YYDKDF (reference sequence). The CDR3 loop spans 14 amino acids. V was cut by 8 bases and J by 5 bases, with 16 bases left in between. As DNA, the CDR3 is TGTGCCACCGCGTGGAAGTCCAACAACAATGAGCAGTTCTTC. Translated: CATAWKSNNNEQFF.

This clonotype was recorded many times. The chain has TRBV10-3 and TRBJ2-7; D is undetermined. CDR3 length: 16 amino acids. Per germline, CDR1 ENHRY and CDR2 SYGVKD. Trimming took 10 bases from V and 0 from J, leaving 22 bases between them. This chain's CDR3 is CATTAGITESSYEQYF. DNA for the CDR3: TGTGCCACCACTGCTGGGATTACAGAAAGCTCCTACGAGCAGTACTTC.

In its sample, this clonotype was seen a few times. In DNA form, the CDR3 reads TGTGCCAGCAGCGGACCTGGGACTCCCCGCGAGCAGTACTTC. It codes for CASSGPGTPREQYF. This chain links TRBV7-2 with TRBJ2-7; maybe TRBD2 (6 bases). The CDR3 length is 14 residues. Between the trimmed V and J ends, which lost 5 bases and 6 bases, there was a span of 17 bases. Per germline, CDR1 SGHTA and CDR2 FQGNSA.

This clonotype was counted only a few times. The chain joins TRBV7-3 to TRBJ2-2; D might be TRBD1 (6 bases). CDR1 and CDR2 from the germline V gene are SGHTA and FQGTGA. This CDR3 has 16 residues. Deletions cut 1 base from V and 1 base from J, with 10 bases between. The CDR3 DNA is TGTGCCAGCAGCTTAAACAGGGCTCGGAACACCGGGGAGCTGTTTTTT. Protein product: CASSLNRARNTGELFF.

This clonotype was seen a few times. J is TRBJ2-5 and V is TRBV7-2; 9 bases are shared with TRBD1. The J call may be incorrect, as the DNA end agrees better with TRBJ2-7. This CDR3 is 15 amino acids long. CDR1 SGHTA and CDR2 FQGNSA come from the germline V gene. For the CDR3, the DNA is TGTGCCAGCAGTTACGGACAGGGGCAAGCATACGAGCAGTACTTC. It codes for CASSYGQGQAYEQYF.

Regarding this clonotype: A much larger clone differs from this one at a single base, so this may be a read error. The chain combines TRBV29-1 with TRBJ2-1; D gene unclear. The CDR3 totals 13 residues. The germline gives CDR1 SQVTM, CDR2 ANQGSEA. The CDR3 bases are TGCGGCGTTGAAGATAACACCCACAATGAGCAGTTCTTC. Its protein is CGVEDNTHNEQFF.

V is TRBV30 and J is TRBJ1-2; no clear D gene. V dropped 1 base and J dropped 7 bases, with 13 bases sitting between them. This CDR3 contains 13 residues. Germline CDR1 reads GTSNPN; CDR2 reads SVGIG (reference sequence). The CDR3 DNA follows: TGTGCCTGGAGTGGCTACATTAGAAGTGGCTACACCTTC. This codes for CAWSGYIRSGYTF.

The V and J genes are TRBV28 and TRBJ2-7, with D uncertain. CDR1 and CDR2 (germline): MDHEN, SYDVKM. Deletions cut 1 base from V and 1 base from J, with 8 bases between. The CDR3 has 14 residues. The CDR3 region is CASSLYLGSYEQYF. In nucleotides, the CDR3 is TGTGCCAGCAGTTTATACCTCGGATCCTACGAGCAGTACTTC. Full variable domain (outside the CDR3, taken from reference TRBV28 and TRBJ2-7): DVKVTQSSRYLVKRTGEKVFLECVQDMDHENMFWYRQDPGLGLRLIYFSYDVKMKEKGDIPEGYSVSREKKERFSLILESASTNQTSMYLCASSLYLGSYEQYFGPGTRLTVT.

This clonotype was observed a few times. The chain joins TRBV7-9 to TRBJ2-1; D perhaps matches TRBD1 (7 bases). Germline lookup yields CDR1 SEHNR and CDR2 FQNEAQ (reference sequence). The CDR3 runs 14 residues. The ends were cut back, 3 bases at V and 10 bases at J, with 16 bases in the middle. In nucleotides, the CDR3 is TGTGCCAGCAGCTTCAGGGGGGAGACAATGGAGCAGTTCTTC. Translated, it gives CASSFRGETMEQFF.

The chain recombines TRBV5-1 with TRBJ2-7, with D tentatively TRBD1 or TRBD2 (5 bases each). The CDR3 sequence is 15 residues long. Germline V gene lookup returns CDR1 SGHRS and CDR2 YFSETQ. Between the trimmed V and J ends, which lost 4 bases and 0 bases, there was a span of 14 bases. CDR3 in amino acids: CASSMEDKASYEQYF. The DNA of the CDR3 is TGCGCCAGCAGCATGGAGGACAAGGCCTCCTACGAGCAGTACTTC.

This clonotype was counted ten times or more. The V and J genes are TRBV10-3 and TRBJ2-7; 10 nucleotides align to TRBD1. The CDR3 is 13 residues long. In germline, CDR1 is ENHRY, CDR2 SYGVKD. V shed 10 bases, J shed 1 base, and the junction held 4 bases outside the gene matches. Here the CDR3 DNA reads TGTGCCACGCGGACAGGGGGGTCCTACGAGCAGTACTTC. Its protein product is CATRTGGSYEQYF.

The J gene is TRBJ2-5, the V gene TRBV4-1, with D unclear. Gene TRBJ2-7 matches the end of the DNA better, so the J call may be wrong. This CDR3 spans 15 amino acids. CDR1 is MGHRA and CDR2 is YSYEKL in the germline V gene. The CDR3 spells CASSQDLTEAYEQYF. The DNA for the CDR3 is TGCGCCAGCAGCCAAGATCTGACCGAGGCCTACGAGCAGTACTTC.

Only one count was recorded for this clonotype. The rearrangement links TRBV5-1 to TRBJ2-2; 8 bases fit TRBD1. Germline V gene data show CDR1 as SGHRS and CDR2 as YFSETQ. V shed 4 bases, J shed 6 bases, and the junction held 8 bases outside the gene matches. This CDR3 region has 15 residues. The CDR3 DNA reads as TGCGCCAGCAGCCGAGGACAGGGATCGGCCGGGGAGCTGTTTTTT. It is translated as CASSRGQGSAGELFF.

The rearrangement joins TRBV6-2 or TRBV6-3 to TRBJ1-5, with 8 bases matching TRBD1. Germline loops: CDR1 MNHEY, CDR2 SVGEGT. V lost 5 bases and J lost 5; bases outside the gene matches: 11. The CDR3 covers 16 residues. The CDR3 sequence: CASSPNRDRSYQPQHF. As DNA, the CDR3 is TGTGCCAGCAGTCCAAACCGGGACAGGTCCTATCAGCCCCAGCATTTT.

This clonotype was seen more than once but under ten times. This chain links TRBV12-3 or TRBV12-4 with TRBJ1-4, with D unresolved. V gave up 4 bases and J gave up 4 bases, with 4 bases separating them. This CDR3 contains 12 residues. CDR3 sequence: CASSYFNEKLFF. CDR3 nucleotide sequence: TGTGCCAGCAGTTACTTTAATGAAAAACTGTTTTTT.

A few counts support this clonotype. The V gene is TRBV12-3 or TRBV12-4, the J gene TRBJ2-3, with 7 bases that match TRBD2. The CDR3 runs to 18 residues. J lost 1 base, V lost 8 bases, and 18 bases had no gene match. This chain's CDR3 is CASSKTPAGTPGTDTQYF. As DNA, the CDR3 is TGTGCCAGCTCCAAAACCCCAGCGGGGACTCCTGGCACAGATACGCAGTATTTT.

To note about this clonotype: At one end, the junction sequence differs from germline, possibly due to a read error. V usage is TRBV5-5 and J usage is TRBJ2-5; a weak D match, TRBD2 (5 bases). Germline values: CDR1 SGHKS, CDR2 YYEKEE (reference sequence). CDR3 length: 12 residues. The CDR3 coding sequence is TGCGCCAGCAGCTTGGAAAGGGAGACCCAGTGCTTC. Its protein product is CASSLERETQCF.

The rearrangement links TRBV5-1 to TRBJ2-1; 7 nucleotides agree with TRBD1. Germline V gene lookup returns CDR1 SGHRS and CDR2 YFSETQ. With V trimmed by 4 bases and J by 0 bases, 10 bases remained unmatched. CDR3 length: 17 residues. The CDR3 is CASSPGTDSTSYNEQFF. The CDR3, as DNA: TGCGCCAGCAGCCCCGGGACAGATTCTACCTCCTACAATGAGCAGTTCTTC.

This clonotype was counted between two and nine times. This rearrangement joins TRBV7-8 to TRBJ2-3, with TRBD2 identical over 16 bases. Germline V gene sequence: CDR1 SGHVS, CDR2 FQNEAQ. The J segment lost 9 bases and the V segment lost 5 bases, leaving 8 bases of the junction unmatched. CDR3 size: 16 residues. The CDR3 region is CASSIGTSGGDWTQYF. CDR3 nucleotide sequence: TGTGCCAGCAGCATTGGGACTAGCGGGGGGGATTGGACGCAGTATTTT.

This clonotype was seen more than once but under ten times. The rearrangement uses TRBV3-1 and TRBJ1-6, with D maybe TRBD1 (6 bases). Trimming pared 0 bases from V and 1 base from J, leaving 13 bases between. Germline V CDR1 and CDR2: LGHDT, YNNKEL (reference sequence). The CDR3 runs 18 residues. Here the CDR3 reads CASSQDGGGDSYNSPLHF. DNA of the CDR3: TGTGCCAGCAGCCAAGATGGGGGGGGCGATTCCTATAATTCACCCCTCCACTTT.

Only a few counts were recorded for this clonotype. CDR3 coding DNA: TGTGCCAGCTCACCAGAGGTAGACAATCAGCCCCAGCATTTT. This sequence encodes CASSPEVDNQPQHF. V gene TRBV18 combines with J gene TRBJ1-5; D unresolved. In germline, CDR1 is KGHSH, CDR2 LQKENI. Deletions cut 2 bases from V and 3 bases from J, with 8 bases between. This CDR3 is built from 14 residues.

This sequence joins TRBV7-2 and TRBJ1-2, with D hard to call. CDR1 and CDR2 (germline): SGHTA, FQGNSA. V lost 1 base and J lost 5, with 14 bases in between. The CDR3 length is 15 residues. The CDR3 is CASSLELGAGYGYTF. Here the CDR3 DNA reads TGTGCCAGCAGCTTAGAACTGGGAGCGGGTTATGGCTACACCTTC.

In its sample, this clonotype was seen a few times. CDR3 bases: TGTGCCAGCACCCCATGGGGGTTTTCCTACGAGCAGTACTTC. Protein product: CASTPWGFSYEQYF. The chain has TRBV6-1 and TRBJ2-7; D tentatively fits TRBD1 or TRBD2 (5 bases each). Germline V gene data show CDR1 as MNHNS and CDR2 as SASEGT. The CDR3 contains 14 residues. V was clipped by 7 bases and J by 1 base, with 14 bases between them.

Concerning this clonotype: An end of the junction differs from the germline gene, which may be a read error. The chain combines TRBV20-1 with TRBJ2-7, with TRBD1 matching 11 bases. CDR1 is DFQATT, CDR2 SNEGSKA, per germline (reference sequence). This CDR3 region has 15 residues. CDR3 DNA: TGCCGTGCTAGAGATCCGGGACAGGGGGGGTACGAGCAGTACTTC. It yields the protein CRARDPGQGGYEQYF.

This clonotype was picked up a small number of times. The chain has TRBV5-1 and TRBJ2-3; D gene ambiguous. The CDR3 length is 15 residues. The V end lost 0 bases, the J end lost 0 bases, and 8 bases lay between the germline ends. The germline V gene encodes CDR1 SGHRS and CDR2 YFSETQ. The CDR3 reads CASSLEGFSTDTQYF. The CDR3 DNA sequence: TGCGCCAGCAGCTTGGAAGGATTTAGCACAGATACGCAGTATTTT.